This T cell receptor (beta chain) was recorded in a study of T-cell memory formation after mild COVID-19. The CDR3 extends over 14 amino acids. Germline CDR1 reads SGHRS; CDR2 reads YFSETQ. The J segment lost 2 bases and the V segment lost 4 bases, leaving 5 bases of the junction unmatched. Study conclusions and caveats: Memory from before infection featured some responding clones, which suggests cross-reactive memory joined.

TCRdb re-analysed the 5' RACE reads in MiXCR, keeping a single row per CDR3 protein. The sample consists of over 350,000 distinct CDR3 sequences, roughly 15% of them appearing once. In regard to this clonotype: Its antigen is undetermined.

The V gene is TRBV5-1, the J gene TRBJ2-7; 8 bases line up with TRBD2. The sequence came from a man aged 18 to 30 who had mild COVID-19 (a few samples of this study predate the infection). Cell type and time point are not known. The sequencing input was PBMCs or a T cell subset sorted from them (not recorded which). The CDR3 spells CASSPGGGTYEQYV. CDR3 nucleotide sequence: TGCGCCAGCAGCCCCGGGGGGGGGACCTACGAGCAGTACGTC.